A single T cell receptor (beta chain) is shown here with its context. The entry originates in a study of OX40 agonist ivuxolimab in advanced cancers. The CDR3 is 14 amino acids. The ends lost 2 bases at V and 3 bases at J; junction bases unmatched: 3. Germline-derived CDR1 and CDR2 are SQVTM and ANQGSEA. The table came from immunoSEQ multiplex PCR; TCRdb's copy has only in-frame clones and leaves some out. The table records fewer than 80,000 clones, approximately 86% of them present only once. This material consisted of CD4+ or CD8+ T cells sorted from blood, taken in a trial of the OX40 agonist ivuxolimab. The source of this sequence is an adult with an advanced solid tumor such as melanoma, head and neck, liver or kidney cancer. The chain is built from TRBV29-1 and TRBJ2-7; TRBD1 matches 11 bases. CDR3 nucleotides: TGCAGCGTTGAAAGGACAGGGGGCGGCTACGAGCAGTACTTC. Amino acid sequence: CSVERTGGGYEQYF.